Sequencing of this T cell receptor (beta chain) was carried out in a study of Ad26.COV2.S vaccination and SARS-CoV-2 variants. Study details: Each vaccinee took Ad26.COV2.S intramuscularly, once or twice 56 days apart.

The treatment was: approximately 18 received Ad26.COV2.S at low or high dose, single or two shots; several received placebo; per-sample allocation not given. Sampling happened 63 days after the first vaccine or placebo injection. The donor's status was that of an adult aged 18-55 years in Boston. The shot given was an Ad26 vector that makes Wuhan-strain SARS-CoV-2 spike. With respect to this clone: What it binds is not known.

Germline loops: CDR1 SGDLS, CDR2 YYNGEE. J was trimmed by 7 bases and V by 3 bases; bases with no gene match: 6. This CDR3 spans 15 amino acids. Here immunoSEQ multiplex PCR was the method, and the copy in TCRdb shows in-frame clones only, minus some. The sample lists nearly 400,000 clones, approximately 90% occurring once. Findings of the study overall: Spike-specific TCR breadth in vaccine recipients exceeded that seen in placebo recipients.

The rearrangement joins TRBV9 to TRBJ1-4; 10 bases are a match to TRBD1. The receptor was derived from a person between 18 and 60 years old who received the Ad26.COV2.S COVID-19 vaccine or a placebo. The input for sequencing was peripheral blood, taken in a trial of Ad26.COV2.S vaccine versus placebo. This CDR3 is CASSAGTGVIEKLFF. The CDR3 DNA reads as TGTGCCAGCAGCGCAGGGACAGGGGTAATTGAAAAACTGTTTTTT.